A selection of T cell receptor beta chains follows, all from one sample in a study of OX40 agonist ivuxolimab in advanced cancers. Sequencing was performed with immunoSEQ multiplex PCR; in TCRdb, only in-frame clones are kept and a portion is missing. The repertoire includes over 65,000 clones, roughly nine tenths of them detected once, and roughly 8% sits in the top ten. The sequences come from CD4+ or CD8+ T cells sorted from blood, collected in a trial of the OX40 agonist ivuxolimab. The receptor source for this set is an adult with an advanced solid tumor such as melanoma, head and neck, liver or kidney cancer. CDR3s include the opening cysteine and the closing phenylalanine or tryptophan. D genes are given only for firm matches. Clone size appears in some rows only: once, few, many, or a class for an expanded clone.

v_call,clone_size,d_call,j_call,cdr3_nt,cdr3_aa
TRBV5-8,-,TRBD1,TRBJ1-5,TGTGCCAGCAGCTTGGGACAGGGCAGCAATCAACCCCAGCATTTT,CASSLGQGSNQPQHF
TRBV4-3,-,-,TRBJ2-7,TGCGCCAGCAGCCAAGGTAGCCCTACCTACGAGCAGTACTTC,CASSQGSPTYEQYF
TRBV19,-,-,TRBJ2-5,TGTGCCAGTAGTATAACGGTAGGGCAGGGCAGTGGGACCCAGTACTTC,CASSITVGQGSGTQYF
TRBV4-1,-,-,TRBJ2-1,TGCGCCAGCAGCCAAGCGGGGGTCTCCTACAATGAGCAGTTCTTC,CASSQAGVSYNEQFF
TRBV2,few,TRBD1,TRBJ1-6,TGTGCCAGCACACCTCAGGGGGCCGATTCACCCCTCCACTTT,CASTPQGADSPLHF
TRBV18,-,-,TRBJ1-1,TGTGCCAGCTCACCCGGATTGAACACTGAAGCTTTCTTT,CASSPGLNTEAFF
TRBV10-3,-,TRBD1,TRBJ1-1,TGTGCCATCAGTGAAAGCGCCAGGGGGTGGGGTGAAGCTTTCTTT,CAISESARGWGEAFF
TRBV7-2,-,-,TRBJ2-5,TGTGCCAGCAGCTTAGCGGCGGAGACCCAGTACTTC,CASSLAAETQYF
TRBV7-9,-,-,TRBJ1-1,TGTGCCAGCAGCTTTAGGGGAGACAGGCAAGCTTTCTTT,CASSFRGDRQAFF
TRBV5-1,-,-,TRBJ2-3,TGCGCCAGCAGCTTGGTTAGTGGGGACACAGATACGCAGTATTTT,CASSLVSGDTDTQYF
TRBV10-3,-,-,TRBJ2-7,TGTGCCATCAGTGAGTCTGTTTGGCGCCGGTCCTACGAGCAGTACTTC,CAISESVWRRSYEQYF
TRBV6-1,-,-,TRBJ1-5,TGTGCCAGCAGTGATGGCTTCCCGGGCAATCAGCCCCAGCATTTT,CASSDGFPGNQPQHF
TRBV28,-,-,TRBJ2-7,TGTGCCAGCAGTACCCTCGAGTACGAGCAGTACTTC,CASSTLEYEQYF
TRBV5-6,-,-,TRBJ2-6,TGTGCCAGCAGCCGACCCAGGGGCTCTGGGGCCAACGTCCTGACTTTC,CASSRPRGSGANVLTF
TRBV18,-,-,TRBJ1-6,TGTGCCAGCTCACCTCAGGGCGGGAGTAATTCACCCCTCCACTTT,CASSPQGGSNSPLHF
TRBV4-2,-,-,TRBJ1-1,TGTGCCAGCAGTCCTTCCAGGGAAACCACTGAAGCTTTCTTT,CASSPSRETTEAFF
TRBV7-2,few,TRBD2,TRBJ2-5,TGTGCCAGCAGCCGGCGGGCGGGGGTAGAGACCCAGTACTTC,CASSRRAGVETQYF
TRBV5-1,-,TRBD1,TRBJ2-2,TGCGCCAGCAGCTCCGGGACAGGAGTCACCGGGGAGCTGTTTTTT,CASSSGTGVTGELFF
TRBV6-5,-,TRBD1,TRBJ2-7,TGTGCCAGCAGCCCCGGGACAGTTTACGAGCAGTACTTC,CASSPGTVYEQYF
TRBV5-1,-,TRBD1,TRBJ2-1,TGCGCCAGCAGTTCACGGGACAGGAAGTACAATGAGCAGTTCTTC,CASSSRDRKYNEQFF
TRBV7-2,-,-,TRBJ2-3,TGTGCCAGCAGCTTCCGGGGGGCCACAGATACGCAGTATTTT,CASSFRGATDTQYF
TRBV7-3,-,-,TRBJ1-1,TGTGCCAGCAGCTCCATACTAGGCGGTGAAGCTTTCTTT,CASSSILGGEAFF
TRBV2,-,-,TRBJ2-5,TGTGCCAGCTCGGGTAGAACAGGAGGTGGTACCCAGTACTTC,CASSGRTGGGTQYF
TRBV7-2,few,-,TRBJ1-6,TGTGCCAGCAGCTTAAAGGGGGGTAATTCACCCCTCCACTTT,CASSLKGGNSPLHF
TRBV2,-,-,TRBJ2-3,TGTGCCAGCAGTGAAGCAGCAGGGGAGGCAGATACGCAGTATTTT,CASSEAAGEADTQYF
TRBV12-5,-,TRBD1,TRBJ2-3,TGTGCTAGTGGCTCATCCGGGACAGAAGCAGATACGCAGTATTTT,CASGSSGTEADTQYF
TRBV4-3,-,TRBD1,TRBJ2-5,TGCGCCAGCAGCCAAGGGGGACAGGGAGCGGAGACCCAGTACTTC,CASSQGGQGAETQYF
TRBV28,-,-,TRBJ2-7,TGTGCCAGCACCCCAGATGGCCGGAGGGGGGAGCAGTACTTC,CASTPDGRRGEQYF
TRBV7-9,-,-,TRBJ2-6,TGTGCCAGCAGCTTAGTTCAGGGGCTCTCTGGGGCCAACGTCCTGACTTTC,CASSLVQGLSGANVLTF
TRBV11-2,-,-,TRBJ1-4,TGTGCCAGCAGCACAACTTGGGGGGCTAATGAAAAACTGTTTTTT,CASSTTWGANEKLFF
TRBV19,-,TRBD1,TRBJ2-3,TGTGCCAGTACAGGGGGCAGAAATACGCAGTATTTT,CASTGGRNTQYF
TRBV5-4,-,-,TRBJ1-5,TGTGCCAGCAGCTCGGGTACAGGAAATCAGCCCCAGCATTTT,CASSSGTGNQPQHF
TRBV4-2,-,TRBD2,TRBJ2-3,TGTGCCAGCAGCCAAGATGCGGGAGGGGACACAGATACGCAGTATTTT,CASSQDAGGDTDTQYF
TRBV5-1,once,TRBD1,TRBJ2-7,TGCGCCAGCAGCCGGGGGGACAGGGGGCTCTCCTACGAGCAGTACTTC,CASSRGDRGLSYEQYF
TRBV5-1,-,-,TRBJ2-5,TGCGCCAGCAGCTTACGGGAAACAGAGACCCAGTACTTC,CASSLRETETQYF
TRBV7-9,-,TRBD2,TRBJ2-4,TGTGCCAGCAGTAAGCGGGAGTTATCCAAAAACATTCAGTACTTC,CASSKRELSKNIQYF
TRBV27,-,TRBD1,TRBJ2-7,TGTGCCAGCAGATCCAGGGGGCTGTTCTCCTACGAGCAGTACTTC,CASRSRGLFSYEQYF
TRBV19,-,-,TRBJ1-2,TGTGCCAGCCTCGGGGGAGAGGTCCCGCGAGATGGCTACACCTTC,CASLGGEVPRDGYTF
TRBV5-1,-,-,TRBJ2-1,TGCGCCAGCAGCTTACGGCAGTCCAATGAGCAGTTCTTC,CASSLRQSNEQFF
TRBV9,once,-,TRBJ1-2,TGTGCCAGCAGCTTAAACGTAGGTAGCCTCCCGGGCTACACCTTC,CASSLNVGSLPGYTF
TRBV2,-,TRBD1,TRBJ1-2,TGTGCCAGCAGTGCCGGGACAGGGCGGGCCGTAAACTATGGCTACACCTTC,CASSAGTGRAVNYGYTF
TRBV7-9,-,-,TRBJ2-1,TGTGCCAGCGGGAGACTAAAAGGGGACAATGAGCAGTTCTTC,CASGRLKGDNEQFF
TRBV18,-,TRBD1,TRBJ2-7,TGTGCCACCCTTGGGACAGATTCCTACGAGCAGTACTTC,CATLGTDSYEQYF
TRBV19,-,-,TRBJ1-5,TGTGCCAGTAGTTTGGGCGCCGGGGGTCAGCCCCAGCATTTT,CASSLGAGGQPQHF
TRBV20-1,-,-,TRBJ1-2,TGCAGTGCCCAATTATCCTATGGCTACACCTTC,CSAQLSYGYTF
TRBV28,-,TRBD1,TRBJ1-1,TGTGCCAGCAGTGATTCGACAGGGGTGAACACTGAAGCTTTCTTT,CASSDSTGVNTEAFF
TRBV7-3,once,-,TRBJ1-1,TGTGCCAGCTCTAGGGCAGCCAACATGAACACTGAAGCTTTCTTT,CASSRAANMNTEAFF
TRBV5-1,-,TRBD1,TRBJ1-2,TGCGCCAGCAGCTCCGGACAGGGAGCCTATGGCTACACCTTC,CASSSGQGAYGYTF
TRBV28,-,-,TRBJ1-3,TGTGCCAGCAGTTTAATCTTGGGGGAGGGAAACACCATATATTTT,CASSLILGEGNTIYF
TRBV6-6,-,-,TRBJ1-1,TGTGCCAGCAGTTACGCCGGGAACACTGAAGCTTTCTTT,CASSYAGNTEAFF
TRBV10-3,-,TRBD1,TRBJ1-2,TGTGCCATCAGTGAAACAGGGGATGGCTACACCTTC,CAISETGDGYTF
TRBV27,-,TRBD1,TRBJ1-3,TGTGCCAGCAGTTCAAGGACAGGGACCTCGATTTCTGGAAACACCATATATTTT,CASSSRTGTSISGNTIYF